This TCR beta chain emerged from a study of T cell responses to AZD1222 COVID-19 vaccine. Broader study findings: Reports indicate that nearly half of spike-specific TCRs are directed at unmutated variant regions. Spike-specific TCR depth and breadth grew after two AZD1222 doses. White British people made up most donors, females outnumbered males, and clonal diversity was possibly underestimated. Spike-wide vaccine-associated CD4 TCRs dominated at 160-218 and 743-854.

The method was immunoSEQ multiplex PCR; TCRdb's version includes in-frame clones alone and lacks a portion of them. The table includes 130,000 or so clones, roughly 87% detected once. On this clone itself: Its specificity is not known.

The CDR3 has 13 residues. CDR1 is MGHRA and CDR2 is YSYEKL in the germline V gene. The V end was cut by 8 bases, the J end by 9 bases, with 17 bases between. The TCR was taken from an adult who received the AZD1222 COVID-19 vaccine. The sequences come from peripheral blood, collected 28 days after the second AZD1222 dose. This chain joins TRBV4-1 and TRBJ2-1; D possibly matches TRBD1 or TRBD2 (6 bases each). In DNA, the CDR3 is TGCGCCAGCGGGAGATTAGGGGGGCGTGAGCAGTTCTTC. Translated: CASGRLGGREQFF.